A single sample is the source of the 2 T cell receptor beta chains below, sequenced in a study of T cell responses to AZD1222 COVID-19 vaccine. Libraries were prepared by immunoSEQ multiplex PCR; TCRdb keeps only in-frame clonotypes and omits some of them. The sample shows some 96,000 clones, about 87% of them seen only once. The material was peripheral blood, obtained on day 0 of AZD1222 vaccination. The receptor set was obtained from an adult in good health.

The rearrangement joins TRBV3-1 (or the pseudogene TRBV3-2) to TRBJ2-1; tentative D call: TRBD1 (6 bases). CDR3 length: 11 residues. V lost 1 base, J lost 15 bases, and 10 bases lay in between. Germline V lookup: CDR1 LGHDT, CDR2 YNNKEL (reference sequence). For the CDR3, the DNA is TGTGCCAGCAGCCAAGGGACAGTGGGGTTCTTC. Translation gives CASSQGTVGFF.

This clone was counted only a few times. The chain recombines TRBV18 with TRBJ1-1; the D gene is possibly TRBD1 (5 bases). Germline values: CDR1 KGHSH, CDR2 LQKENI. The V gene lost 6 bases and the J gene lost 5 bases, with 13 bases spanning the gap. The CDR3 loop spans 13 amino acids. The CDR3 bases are TGTGCCAGCTCCCCAGGGACCGCGACTGAAGCTTTCTTT. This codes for CASSPGTATEAFF.